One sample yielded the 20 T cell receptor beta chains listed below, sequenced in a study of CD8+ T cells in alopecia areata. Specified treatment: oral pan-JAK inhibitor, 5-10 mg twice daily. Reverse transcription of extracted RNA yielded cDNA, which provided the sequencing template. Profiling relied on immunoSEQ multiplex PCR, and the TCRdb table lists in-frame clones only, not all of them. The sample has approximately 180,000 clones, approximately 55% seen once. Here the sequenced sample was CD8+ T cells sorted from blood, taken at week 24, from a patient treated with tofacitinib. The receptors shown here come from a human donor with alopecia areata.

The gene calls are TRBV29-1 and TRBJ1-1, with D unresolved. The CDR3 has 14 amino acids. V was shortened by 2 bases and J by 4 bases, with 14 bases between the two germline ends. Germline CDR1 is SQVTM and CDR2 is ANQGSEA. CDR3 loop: CSVEPEGIGTEAFF. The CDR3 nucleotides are TGCAGCGTTGAACCAGAGGGTATAGGCACTGAAGCTTTCTTT.

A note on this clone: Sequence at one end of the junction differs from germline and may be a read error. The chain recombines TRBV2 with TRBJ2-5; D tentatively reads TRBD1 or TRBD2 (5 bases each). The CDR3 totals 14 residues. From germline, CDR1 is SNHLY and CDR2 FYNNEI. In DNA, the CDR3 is TGTGCAAGCAGCGGAGGAACAGGCCAAGAGACCCAGTACTTC. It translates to CASSGGTGQETQYF.

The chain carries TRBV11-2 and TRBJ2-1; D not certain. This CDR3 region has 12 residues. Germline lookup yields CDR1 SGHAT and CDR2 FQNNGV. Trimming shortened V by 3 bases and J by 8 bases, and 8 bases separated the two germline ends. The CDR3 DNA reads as TGTGCCAGCAGCTTGTCTAGGTATGAGCAGTTCTTC. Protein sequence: CASSLSRYEQFF.

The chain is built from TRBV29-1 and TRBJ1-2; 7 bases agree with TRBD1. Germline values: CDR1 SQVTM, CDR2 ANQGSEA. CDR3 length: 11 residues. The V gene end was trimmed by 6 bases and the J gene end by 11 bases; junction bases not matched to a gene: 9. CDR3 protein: CSVDDRAGYTF. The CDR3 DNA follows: TGCAGCGTGGATGACAGGGCTGGGTACACCTTC. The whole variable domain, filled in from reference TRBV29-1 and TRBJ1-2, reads SAVISQKPSRDICQRGTSLTIQCQVDSQVTMMFWYRQQPGQSLTLIATANQGSEATYESGFVIDKFPISRPNLTFSTLTVSNMSPEDSSIYLCSVDDRAGYTFGSGTRLTVV.

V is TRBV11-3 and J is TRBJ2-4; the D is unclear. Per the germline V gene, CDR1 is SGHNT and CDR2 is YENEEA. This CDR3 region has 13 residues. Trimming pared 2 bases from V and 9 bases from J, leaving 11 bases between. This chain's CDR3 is CASSLRVIGIQYF. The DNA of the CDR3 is TGTGCCAGCAGCTTAAGGGTGATCGGCATTCAGTACTTC.

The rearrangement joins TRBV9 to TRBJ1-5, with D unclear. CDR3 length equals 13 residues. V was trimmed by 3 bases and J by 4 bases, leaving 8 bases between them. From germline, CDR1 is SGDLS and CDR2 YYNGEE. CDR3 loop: CASSASGNQPQHF. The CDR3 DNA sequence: TGTGCCAGCAGCGCCTCTGGGAATCAGCCCCAGCATTTT.

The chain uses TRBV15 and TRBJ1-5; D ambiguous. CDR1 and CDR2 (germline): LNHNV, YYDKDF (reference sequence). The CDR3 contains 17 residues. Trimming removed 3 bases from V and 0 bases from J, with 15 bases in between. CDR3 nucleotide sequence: TGTGCCACCAGCAGCCCGGCGACGAGGGATAGCAATCAGCCCCAGCATTTT. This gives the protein CATSSPATRDSNQPQHF.

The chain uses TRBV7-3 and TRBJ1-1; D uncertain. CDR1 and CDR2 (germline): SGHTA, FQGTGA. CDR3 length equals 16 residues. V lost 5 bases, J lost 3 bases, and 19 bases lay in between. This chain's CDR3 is CASSRTPGGSDTEAFF. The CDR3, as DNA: TGTGCCAGCAGCCGCACTCCCGGTGGGTCGGACACTGAAGCTTTCTTT.

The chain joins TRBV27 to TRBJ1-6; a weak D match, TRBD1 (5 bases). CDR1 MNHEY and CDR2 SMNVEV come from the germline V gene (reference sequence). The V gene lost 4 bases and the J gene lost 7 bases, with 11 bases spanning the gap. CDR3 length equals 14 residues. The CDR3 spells CASSSGLVNSPLHF. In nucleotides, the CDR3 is TGTGCCAGCAGTTCGGGACTGGTAAATTCACCCCTCCACTTT.

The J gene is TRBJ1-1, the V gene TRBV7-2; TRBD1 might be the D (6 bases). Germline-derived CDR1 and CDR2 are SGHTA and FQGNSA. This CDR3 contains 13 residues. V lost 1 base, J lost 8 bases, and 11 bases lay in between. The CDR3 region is CASSLGGQTEAFF. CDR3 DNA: TGTGCCAGCAGCTTAGGAGGACAGACAGAAGCTTTCTTT.

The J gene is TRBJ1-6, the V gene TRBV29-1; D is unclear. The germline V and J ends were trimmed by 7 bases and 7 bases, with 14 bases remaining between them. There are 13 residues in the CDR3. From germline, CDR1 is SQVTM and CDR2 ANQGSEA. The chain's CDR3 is CSACVDRNSPLHF. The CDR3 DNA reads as TGCAGCGCGTGCGTGGATAGGAATTCACCCCTCCACTTT.

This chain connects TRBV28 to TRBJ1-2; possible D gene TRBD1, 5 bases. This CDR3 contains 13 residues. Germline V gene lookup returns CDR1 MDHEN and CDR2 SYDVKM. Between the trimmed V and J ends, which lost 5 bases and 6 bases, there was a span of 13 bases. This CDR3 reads CASSLRERNGYTF. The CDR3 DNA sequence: TGTGCCAGCAGTCTCAGGGAAAGGAATGGCTACACCTTC.

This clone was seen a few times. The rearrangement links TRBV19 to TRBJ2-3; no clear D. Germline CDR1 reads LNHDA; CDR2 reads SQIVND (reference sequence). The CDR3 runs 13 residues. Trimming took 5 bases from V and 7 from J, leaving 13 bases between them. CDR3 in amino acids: CASSLSAGNTQYF. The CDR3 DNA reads TGTGCCAGTAGTCTGAGTGCTGGGAATACGCAGTATTTT.

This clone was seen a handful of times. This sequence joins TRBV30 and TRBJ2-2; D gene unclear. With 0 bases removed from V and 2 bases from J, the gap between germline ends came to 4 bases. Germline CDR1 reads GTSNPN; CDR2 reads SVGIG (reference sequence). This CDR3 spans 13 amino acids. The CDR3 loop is CAWSVGNTGELFF. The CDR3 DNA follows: TGTGCCTGGAGTGTGGGTAACACCGGGGAGCTGTTTTTT.

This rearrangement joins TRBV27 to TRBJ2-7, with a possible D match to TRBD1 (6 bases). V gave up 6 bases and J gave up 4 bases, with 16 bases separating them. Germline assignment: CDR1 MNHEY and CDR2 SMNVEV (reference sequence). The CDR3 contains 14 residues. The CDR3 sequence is CASSPPGARYEQYF. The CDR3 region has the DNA TGTGCCAGCAGCCCTCCAGGGGCAAGGTACGAGCAGTACTTC.

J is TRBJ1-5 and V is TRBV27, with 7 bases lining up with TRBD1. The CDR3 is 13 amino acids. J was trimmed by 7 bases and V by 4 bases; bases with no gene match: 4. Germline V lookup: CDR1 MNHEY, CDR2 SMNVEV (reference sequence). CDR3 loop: CASSSTGKQPQHF. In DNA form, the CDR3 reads TGTGCCAGCAGTTCGACAGGGAAGCAGCCCCAGCATTTT.

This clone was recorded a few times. CDR3 coding DNA: TGTGCCTGGAGTGTAACGAGCCGGACTTTCTTT. Its protein product is CAWSVTSRTFF. The chain joins TRBV30 to TRBJ1-1; D gene unclear. Trimming cost V 0 bases and J 12 bases, with 11 bases left between them. In germline, CDR1 is GTSNPN, CDR2 SVGIG (reference sequence). This CDR3 region has 11 residues.

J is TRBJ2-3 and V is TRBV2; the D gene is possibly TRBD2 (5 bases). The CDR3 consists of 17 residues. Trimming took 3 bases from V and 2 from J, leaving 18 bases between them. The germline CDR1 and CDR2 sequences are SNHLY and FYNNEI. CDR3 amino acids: CASSEAQDGGYTDTQYF. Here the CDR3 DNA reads TGTGCCAGCAGTGAGGCCCAAGACGGAGGTTACACAGATACGCAGTATTTT.

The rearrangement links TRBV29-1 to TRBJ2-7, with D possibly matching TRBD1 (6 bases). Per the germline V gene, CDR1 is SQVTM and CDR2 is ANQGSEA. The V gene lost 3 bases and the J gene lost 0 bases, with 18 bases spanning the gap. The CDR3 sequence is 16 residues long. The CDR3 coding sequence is TGCAGCGTTGATGGTACCGCTACAGGGAACTCCTACGAGCAGTACTTC. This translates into CSVDGTATGNSYEQYF.

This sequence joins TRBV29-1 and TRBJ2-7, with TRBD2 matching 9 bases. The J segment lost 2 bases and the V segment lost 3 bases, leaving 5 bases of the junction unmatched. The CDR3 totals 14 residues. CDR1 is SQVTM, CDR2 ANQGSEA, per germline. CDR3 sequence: CSVDGLAGTYEQYF. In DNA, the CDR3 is TGCAGCGTTGACGGGCTAGCGGGGACCTACGAGCAGTACTTC.